This T cell receptor (beta chain) was recorded in a study of shared clonotypes between healthy human individuals (dated by TCRdb to about 2020). Some background on the complete study: A couple of women and three men aged 18 to 49 years were included in the cohort. Per donor, leukapheresis produced somewhere between about 0.94 and 10 billion PBMCs. For each donor, CD4 naive and CD4 memory were each run on three plates, CD8 naive on two plates, and CD8 memory on one plate. To increase sequencing depth and limit assay-specific biases, different laboratories used diverse techniques to prepare libraries and sequence TCR repertoires. Blood TCR repertoires of roughly 5 healthy adults were deeply sequenced to estimate repertoire size and the extent of clonotype sharing between individuals. Overall study results and their limits: Pairwise subsampling indicated that sequencing depth was expected to affect the degree of clonotype sharing among donors. Larger estimated clonotype richness was generally found for naive subsets than for memory subsets. The genetic and exposure-history diversity represented was limited by the small number of donors. Incomplete sequencing was indicated by rarefaction of sorted-subset datasets, despite the large sequencing depth. Clonotypes shared by all four sorted-subset donors showed higher generation probabilities than non-shared clonotypes. Across four donors, approximately 4.9% of naive CD4, roughly 3.3% of naive CD8, about 2.3% of memory CD4, and 0.3% to 0.45% of memory CD8 clonotypes were shared. Sampling was restricted to blood, and TCR repertoires in tissues likely differ from the TCR repertoires found in blood.

This clone was seen just once. Its antigen has not been determined. No quality values exist for individual bases; no much larger clone is one base distant. Using the deep immunoSEQ assay, TCR CDR3 regions were amplified from genomic DNA by multiplex PCR. Genomic DNA extracted from each cell subset was distributed evenly over all wells of several immunoSEQ 96-well plates, and each plate served as one replicate. For sorted subsets, 200 to 250 ng genomic DNA, equal to 30,000 or so T cell genomes, was loaded into each replicate PCR. The purified libraries were quantified using a Qubit 3.0 fluorometer, sized with a Bioanalyzer 2100, and then quantified again using the KAPA Library Quantification kit. Every immunoSEQ 96-well plate was sequenced on a separate single-read 150-cycle Illumina NextSeq 550 flow cell. The paper's data handling went like this. The immunoSEQ output contained only junctional sequences without quality scores, so filtering could not match that applied to full-length reads. Sequences were annotated with PyIR, a Python wrapper for IgBLAST v1.9, and V/J genes and CDR3 were assigned using IMGT germline references. Any read was removed if the V/J assignment was weak (E-value above 1e-6), the CDR3 was missing, or the read contained stop codons, out-of-frame junctions, or ambiguous translated residues. V3J clonotypes were defined as sequences sharing an identical inferred V gene, J gene, and CDR3 amino acid sequence. The percentage overlap between two repertoires was calculated by dividing the number of shared unique clonotypes by the size of the smaller repertoire. Repertoire richness was assessed with RTK rarefaction, the Chao1 estimator, and Recon v2.1 estimates of unobserved clonotypes. Generation probabilities for all TCRbeta clonotypes obtained by the gDNA method from a few donors were computed using OLGA. TCRdb took over this immuneACCESS table, retaining in-frame rearrangements with V and J assigned. Such tables are incomplete; in checked studies, under half of the missing clones stem from an unresolved V gene, and the remainder is unexplained. V, J and clone size were drawn from that table, and D and trimming were deduced from the DNA. This sample holds 2 million to 2.5 million clones; roughly 92% were observed only once. 0.37% of the sample lies in the top ten.

The donors were healthy, HIV-negative adults who had no recently reported acute infections or vaccinations. Only Caucasian adults living in Nashville, Tennessee, USA were represented among the donors. CD4+ T cells were enriched by magnetic negative selection; naive cells were then positively selected on CD45RA, and the negative fraction formed the memory subset. Blood was collected by leukapheresis, and PBMCs were isolated by Ficoll-Histopaque density gradient centrifugation and then cryopreserved in liquid nitrogen vapor phase. Analytical flow cytometry was used to check the purity and quantity of each magnetically sorted T cell population. Genomic DNA was isolated from each sorted fraction and quantified by UV absorbance on a Nanodrop 2000c. Source material: naive CD4+ T cells from PBMCs. The cell subset or site label for this specimen denotes: CD45RA+ positively selected. The TCR originated in a man aged 18 to 30 in good health. Some clones in this sample may be carry-over from other donors' samples.

The DNA is TGCGCCAGCAGCCAAGATTCAGGCTTCTTATCTGGAAACACCATATATTTT. It is translated as CASSQDSGFLSGNTIYF. The V gene is TRBV4-3 and the J gene is TRBJ1-3, with an unclear D gene assignment. V is pared back by 0 bases and J by 1 base, with 13 bases lying between the germline termini. CDR1 and CDR2 were assigned from the germline V gene as LGHNA and YSLEER. Including the terminal cysteine and phenylalanine, the CDR3 comprises 17 residues. This entry keeps only the CDR3 DNA: 51 bases, framed from base 1.